These 20 T cell receptor beta chains originate from one sample sequenced in a study of patients and donors after allogeneic stem cell transplantation. MiXCR was run by TCRdb on the RT-PCR reads, yielding one entry per CDR3 protein. Here the sample spans 400,000 to 450,000 distinct CDR3 sequences, 15% to 20% being singletons. The sample taken for sequencing was blood, either unsorted or a sorted T cell fraction (not recorded which). Receptors originate from a human donor who was either an allogeneic HSCT recipient or a stem cell or donor lymphocyte infusion donor (not recorded which). It is not recorded whose cells these are; they may come from a transplant donor.

This clonotype was recorded at least ten times. The chain carries TRBV12-3 or TRBV12-4 and TRBJ1-5; D may be TRBD1 (5 bases). This CDR3 is 14 amino acids long. The V and J ends lost 3 bases and 5 bases respectively, with 11 bases between them. The DNA for the CDR3 is TGTGCCAGCAGTTTTCTGGGGGGACATCAGCCCCAGCATTTT. Encoded protein: CASSFLGGHQPQHF.

This clonotype was seen at least ten times. The V and J genes are TRBV11-1 and TRBJ2-1; D call uncertain. Germline CDR1 reads SGHAT; CDR2 reads FQDESV (reference sequence). This CDR3 is 13 amino acids long. The ends were cut back, 4 bases at V and 4 bases at J, with 8 bases in the middle. The CDR3 loop reads CASSYPRYNEQFF. The CDR3 coding sequence is TGTGCCAGCAGCTATCCTAGGTACAATGAGCAGTTCTTC.

As DNA, the CDR3 is TGTGCCAGCAGTTACTCGATCGGGCAGGGCACTGAAGCTTTCTTT. It specifies CASSYSIGQGTEAFF. The chain is built from TRBV6-5 and TRBJ1-1, with D possibly being TRBD1 (5 bases). CDR1 MNHEY and CDR2 SVGAGI come from the germline V gene. This CDR3 is built from 15 residues. Trimming removed 0 bases at V and 4 bases at J, with 12 bases between.

There are a few counts of this clonotype. V usage is TRBV11-2 and J usage is TRBJ2-7; TRBD1 agrees at 7 bases. The V gene end was trimmed by 8 bases and the J gene end by 3 bases; junction bases not matched to a gene: 10. Germline CDR1 reads SGHAT; CDR2 reads FQNNGV. This CDR3 comprises 14 residues. The CDR3 reads CASGSRGPGYEQYF. Here the CDR3 DNA reads TGTGCCAGCGGAAGTAGGGGGCCGGGCTACGAGCAGTACTTC.

In this sample, this clonotype turned up a few times. The chain recombines TRBV15 with TRBJ2-2, with D unresolved. Germline CDR1 LNHNV, CDR2 YYDKDF (reference sequence). This CDR3 is 16 amino acids long. Trimming removed 1 base from V and 0 bases from J, with 9 bases in between. DNA of the CDR3: TGTGCCACCAGCAGAGTATGGTCATCGAACACCGGGGAGCTGTTTTTT. It translates to CATSRVWSSNTGELFF.

The J gene is TRBJ2-7, the V gene TRBV10-3; D uncertain. V lost 6 bases, J lost 3 bases, and 12 bases lay in between. Germline assignment: CDR1 ENHRY and CDR2 SYGVKD. This CDR3 region has 13 residues. CDR3: CAISLTKYYEQYF. CDR3 nucleotide sequence: TGTGCCATCAGCCTGACAAAATACTACGAGCAGTACTTC.

This clonotype was seen a handful of times. The genes are TRBV7-3 and TRBJ2-1; D is unresolved. The germline V gene has CDR1 SGHTA and CDR2 FQGTGA. Trimming stripped 3 bases from V and 8 bases from J, with 8 bases between. The CDR3 is made up of 12 amino acids. Here the CDR3 DNA reads TGTGCCAGCAGCTTCCCCCGGGATGAGCAGTTCTTC. Amino acids: CASSFPRDEQFF.

This clonotype was seen many times. V gene TRBV7-2 combines with J gene TRBJ1-4, with no clear D. The CDR3 is made up of 15 amino acids. V lost 0 bases and J lost 4, with 9 bases in between. Germline values: CDR1 SGHTA, CDR2 FQGNSA. The CDR3 sequence: CASSLAVTDNEKLFF. For the CDR3, the DNA is TGTGCCAGCAGCTTAGCGGTGACGGATAATGAAAAACTGTTTTTT.

This clonotype showed up just a few times. V usage is TRBV5-6 and J usage is TRBJ1-1, with TRBD1 as a possible D gene (5 bases). The V and J ends lost 0 bases and 8 bases respectively, with 14 bases between them. The germline V gene encodes CDR1 SGHDT and CDR2 YYEEEE. This CDR3 comprises 14 residues. Here the CDR3 reads CASSLGHRQPEAFF. In DNA form, the CDR3 reads TGTGCCAGCAGCTTGGGGCATAGACAGCCAGAAGCTTTCTTT.

J is TRBJ1-6 and V is TRBV2, with 12 bases identical to TRBD1. Germline V CDR1 and CDR2: SNHLY, FYNNEI. After removal of 5 bases from V and 2 bases from J, the junction contained 1 base not matched to a gene. The CDR3 consists of 16 residues. As DNA, the CDR3 is TGTGCCAGCAGTCGGGACAGGGGGCCCTATAATTCACCCCTCCACTTT. Amino acids: CASSRDRGPYNSPLHF. The full variable domain, rest sourced from reference TRBV2 and TRBJ1-6, is EPEVTQTPSHQVTQMGQEVILRCVPISNHLYFYWYRQILGQKVEFLVSFYNNEISEKSEIFDDQFSVERPDGSNFTLKIRSTKLEDSAMYFCASSRDRGPYNSPLHFGNGTRLTVT.

The V and J genes are TRBV12-3 or TRBV12-4 and TRBJ1-5, with D perhaps TRBD1 (6 bases). The CDR3 consists of 15 residues. V lost 6 bases and J 3 bases, leaving 15 bases between the germline ends. The CDR3 DNA follows: TGTGCCAGCAGGCACCCGGGGGGCGTCAATCAGCCCCAGCATTTT. It encodes CASRHPGGVNQPQHF.

V and J are TRBV9 and TRBJ1-1; 10 bases match TRBD1. Per the germline V gene, CDR1 is SGDLS and CDR2 is YYNGEE. V shed 4 bases, J shed 3 bases, and the junction held 6 bases outside the gene matches. This CDR3 contains 15 residues. The CDR3 nucleotides are TGTGCCAGCAGCTCTTGGGGACAGGGGTACACTGAAGCTTTCTTT. The encoded protein is CASSSWGQGYTEAFF. Variable domain in full (rest from reference TRBV9 and TRBJ1-1): DSGVTQTPKHLITATGQRVTLRCSPRSGDLSVYWYQQSLDQGLQFLIQYYNGEERAKGNILERFSAQQFPDLHSELNLSSLELGDSALYFCASSSWGQGYTEAFFGQGTRLTVV.

This clonotype was observed a handful of times. The chain joins TRBV6-5 to TRBJ2-1; D gene unclear. The CDR3 covers 11 residues. Between the trimmed V and J ends, which lost 1 base and 8 bases, there was a span of 3 bases. Germline V CDR1 and CDR2: MNHEY, SVGAGI. The CDR3 region has the DNA TGTGCCAGCAGTTACTTACATGAGCAGTTCTTC. Residues: CASSYLHEQFF.

This rearrangement joins TRBV20-1 to TRBJ2-5; D is perhaps TRBD1 or TRBD2 (5 bases each). The CDR3 totals 11 residues. Germline V gene data show CDR1 as DFQATT and CDR2 as SNEGSKA (reference sequence). V gave up 6 bases and J gave up 6 bases, with 11 bases separating them. CDR3 DNA: TGCAGTGCAGGGACGGGACAGACCCAGTACTTC. The encoded protein is CSAGTGQTQYF.

This clonotype was detected many times. V gene TRBV25-1 combines with J gene TRBJ2-5; D not resolved. CDR1 and CDR2 (germline): MGHDK, SYGVNS. The CDR3 spans 12 residues. V lost 5 bases and J 0 bases, leaving 4 bases between the germline ends. The CDR3: CASSWNQETQYF. CDR3 DNA: TGTGCCAGCAGTTGGAACCAAGAGACCCAGTACTTC.

This chain uses TRBV24-1 with TRBJ2-7, with 11 bases matching TRBD1. V lost 3 bases, J lost 5 bases, and 8 bases stayed unmatched. This CDR3 spans 16 amino acids. Germline CDR1 and CDR2: KGHDR and SFDVKD. For the CDR3, the DNA is TGTGCCACCAGTGATGCTCCCGGGACAGGGGGAGACGAGCAGTACTTC. Amino acid sequence: CATSDAPGTGGDEQYF.

This chain joins TRBV6-2 or TRBV6-3 and TRBJ2-7; 10 bases agree with TRBD2. This CDR3 spans 15 amino acids. V was pared by 6 bases and J by 0 bases, with 5 bases of the junction left unmatched. Germline V gene sequence: CDR1 MNHEY, CDR2 SVGEGT. The CDR3 DNA reads as TGTGCCAGCAGGGGTCTAGCGGGGGCCTCCTACGAGCAGTACTTC. It is translated as CASRGLAGASYEQYF.

The chain is built from TRBV5-5 and TRBJ2-3; TRBD2 is a possible D gene (7 bases). Trimming removed 0 bases from V and 3 bases from J, with 14 bases in between. The CDR3 is made up of 16 amino acids. Per the germline V gene, CDR1 is SGHKS and CDR2 is YYEKEE (reference sequence). In DNA, the CDR3 is TGTGCCAGCAGCTTGGGTAGAGGGGGGGTGACAGATACGCAGTATTTT. Amino acid sequence: CASSLGRGGVTDTQYF.

In its sample, this clonotype was seen a few times. The chain links TRBV7-9 to TRBJ1-1; D unclear. The CDR3 totals 10 residues. Trimming removed 8 bases from V and 5 bases from J, with 6 bases in between. CDR1 is SEHNR and CDR2 is FQNEAQ in the germline V gene (reference sequence). The CDR3 DNA reads as TGTGCCAGCCGGCTAACTGAAGCTTTCTTT. Its protein product is CASRLTEAFF. The variable domain in full, completed from reference TRBV7-9 and TRBJ1-1, reads DTGVSQNPRHKITKRGQNVTFRCDPISEHNRLYWYRQTLGQGPEFLTYFQNEAQLEKSRLLSDRFSAERPKGSFSTLEIQRTEQGDSAMYLCASRLTEAFFGQGTRLTVV.

This clonotype has only a few counts. The V and J genes are TRBV4-1 and TRBJ1-3, with D possibly being TRBD1 (5 bases). With 4 bases removed from V and 0 bases from J, the gap between germline ends came to 13 bases. This CDR3 contains 16 residues. Germline V gives CDR1 MGHRA, CDR2 YSYEKL. CDR3 sequence (DNA): TGCGCCAGCAGCCCTTCCCCGGGACCCTCTGGAAACACCATATATTTT. This sequence encodes CASSPSPGPSGNTIYF.